Listed below are T cell receptor beta chains from one sample, sequenced in a study of T cells in Graves' hyperthyroidism and ophthalmopathy. One entry per CDR3 protein, called by TCRdb with MiXCR from the multiplex PCR reads. Altogether approximately 330,000 distinct CDR3 sequences are present, approximately 13% being singletons, with the ten largest covering around 32%. The sample comprised blood. These receptor sequences come from a middle-aged woman with Graves' ophthalmopathy. Both conserved end residues are part of each CDR3. The D gene is left open where the match is weak. Some rows mark clone size as missing; the rest say once, few, many or name a class of expanded clone.

>16|TRBJ2-1|few|TRBV11-2|TRBD2
CASSFRGGRADNEQFF
TGTGCCAGCAGCTTTCGCGGGGGGAGGGCCGACAATGAGCAGTTCTTC
>18|TRBJ2-2|few|TRBV4-1|TRBD2
CASSQEPSSGRNTGELFF
TGCGCCAGCAGCCAAGAACCCTCTAGCGGGAGGAACACCGGGGAGCTGTTTTTT
>13|TRBJ2-7|NA|TRBV20-1|TRBD1
CSAAADRVEEQYF
TGCAGTGCTGCCGCTGACAGGGTAGAAGAGCAGTACTTC
>11|TRBJ2-3|NA|TRBV28|NA
CASTVTDTQYF
TGTGCCAGCACCGTGACAGATACGCAGTATTTT
>14|TRBJ1-2|many|TRBV5-5|NA
CASSYRSAGYGYTF
TGTGCCAGCAGCTATCGATCCGCGGGCTATGGCTACACCTTC
>14|TRBJ1-1|many|TRBV7-9|NA
CASSFGRENTEAFF
TGTGCCAGCAGCTTTGGTCGGGAGAACACTGAAGCTTTCTTT
>18|TRBJ2-5|NA|TRBV13|NA
CASSLSVGGSGHRETQYF
TGTGCCAGCAGCTTAAGTGTCGGGGGATCAGGGCATCGCGAGACCCAGTACTTC
>15|TRBJ2-7|many|TRBV28|NA
CASSPNLKPSYEQYF
TGTGCCAGCAGTCCCAACCTCAAACCCTCCTACGAGCAGTACTTC
>12|TRBJ2-5|many|TRBV3-1|NA
CASSQTSETQYF
TGTGCCAGCAGCCAAACCTCAGAGACCCAGTACTTC
>15|TRBJ1-5|many|TRBV2|NA
CASRESRGGNQPQHF
TGTGCCAGCAGGGAGTCAAGGGGCGGCAATCAGCCCCAGCATTTT
>14|TRBJ2-7|many|TRBV5-1|NA
CASSLSPGDYEQYF
TGCGCCAGCAGCTTGAGTCCAGGCGACTACGAGCAGTACTTC
>14|TRBJ1-2|many|TRBV27|NA
CASSSRPPLNGYTF
TGTGCCAGCAGCTCACGACCTCCCCTGAACGGCTACACCTTC
>15|TRBJ1-5|NA|TRBV4-1|NA
CASSQDDRSNQPQHF
TGCGCCAGCAGCCAAGACGACAGGTCTAATCAGCCCCAGCATTTT
>17|TRBJ1-1|NA|TRBV12-3/TRBV12-4|NA
CASSLPGGVGAVAEAFF
TGTGCCAGCAGTTTACCTGGGGGCGTGGGGGCTGTCGCTGAAGCTTTCTTT
>15|TRBJ2-7|many|TRBV11-2|TRBD2
CASSFLAGGLGEQYF
TGTGCCAGCAGCTTCCTAGCGGGGGGGCTAGGGGAGCAGTACTTC
>13|TRBJ1-1|many|TRBV7-2|NA
CASRFELNTEAFF
TGTGCCAGCAGATTTGAGCTGAACACTGAAGCTTTCTTT
>14|TRBJ2-7|NA|TRBV12-3/TRBV12-4|TRBD2
CASSLGRGGDEQYF
TGTGCCAGCAGTTTGGGGCGGGGGGGGGACGAGCAGTACTTC
>16|TRBJ2-2|many|TRBV20-1|NA
CSALRRSLGDTGELFF
TGCAGTGCTCTTCGACGGTCCCTGGGGGACACCGGGGAGCTGTTTTTT
>16|TRBJ1-2|many|TRBV11-2|NA
CASSPRTAGMSYGYTF
TGTGCCAGCAGCCCCCGGACTGCCGGAATGAGCTATGGCTACACCTTC
>15|TRBJ2-1|many|TRBV25-1|NA
CASSPSVGDLDEQFF
TGTGCCAGCAGCCCGAGTGTGGGGGATCTGGATGAGCAGTTCTTC
>16|TRBJ1-5|many|TRBV28|TRBD1
CASSYRTGVQNQPQHF
TGTGCCAGCAGTTATAGAACAGGGGTGCAAAATCAGCCCCAGCATTTT
>15|TRBJ1-6|NA|TRBV18|NA
CASSPLTRNNSPLHF
TGTGCCAGCTCACCCCTGACAAGGAATAATTCACCCCTCCACTTT
>12|TRBJ2-3|NA|TRBV6-1|NA
CASTQGGGTQYF
TGTGCCAGCACCCAAGGCGGAGGTACGCAGTATTTT
>13|TRBJ2-3|many|TRBV20-1|TRBD1
CSASDRVGDTQYF
TGCAGTGCTTCGGACAGGGTAGGGGATACGCAGTATTTT
>16|TRBJ2-1|many|TRBV5-1|NA
CASRLRAVSSYNEQFF
TGCGCCAGCAGGCTCAGGGCAGTAAGCTCCTACAATGAGCAGTTCTTC
>13|TRBJ2-5|few|TRBV5-6|NA
CASSTGPSETQYF
TGTGCCAGCAGCACTGGGCCTTCAGAGACCCAGTACTTC
>14|TRBJ1-5|many|TRBV6-1|TRBD1
CASTKDRANQPQHF
TGTGCCAGCACTAAGGACAGGGCAAATCAGCCCCAGCATTTT
>14|TRBJ1-4|NA|TRBV28|TRBD1
CASRSGGRGEKLFF
TGTGCCAGCAGGTCAGGGGGGCGAGGGGAAAAACTGTTTTTT
>14|TRBJ2-3|many|TRBV6-1|NA
CASSYRDSTDTQYF
TGTGCCAGCAGTTATCGGGACAGCACAGATACGCAGTATTTT
>13|TRBJ1-5|many|TRBV12-3/TRBV12-4|NA
CASSLGTQQPQHF
TGTGCCAGCAGTCTGGGGACTCAGCAGCCCCAGCATTTT
>14|TRBJ2-7|many|TRBV10-3|NA
CAISDARGGYEQYF
TGTGCCATCAGTGACGCCAGGGGCGGGTACGAGCAGTACTTC
>15|TRBJ2-5|NA|TRBV29-1|TRBD2
CSAVEAGRPQETQYF
TGCAGCGCCGTGGAGGCCGGGAGGCCCCAAGAGACCCAGTACTTC
>17|TRBJ2-3|many|TRBV7-9|TRBD2
CASSLDFQRGGTDTQYF
TGTGCCAGCAGCTTAGATTTTCAGCGGGGAGGCACAGATACGCAGTATTTT
>15|TRBJ1-4|many|TRBV2|NA
CASSLQGSRNEKLFF
TGTGCCAGCAGTCTACAGGGATCGAGGAATGAAAAACTGTTTTTT
>16|TRBJ2-7|many|TRBV7-8|TRBD2
CASSSKRLAGTYEQYF
TGTGCCAGCAGCTCGAAACGACTAGCGGGAACCTACGAGCAGTACTTC
>14|TRBJ1-1|NA|TRBV29-1|NA
CSVEIQGWNTEAFF
TGCAGCGTTGAAATCCAGGGCTGGAACACTGAAGCTTTCTTT
>13|TRBJ1-2|many|TRBV6-1|NA
CASSPWEGGGYTF
TGTGCCAGCAGCCCCTGGGAGGGTGGAGGCTACACCTTC
>13|TRBJ1-2|many|TRBV2|NA
CASSKDIFYGYTF
TGTGCCAGCAGTAAGGACATATTCTATGGCTACACCTTC
>15|TRBJ2-6|few|TRBV20-1|NA
CSAHHGISGANVLTF
TGCAGTGCTCACCACGGGATATCTGGGGCCAACGTCCTGACTTTC
>15|TRBJ2-2|few|TRBV3-1|NA
CASSQFAGYTGELFF
TGTGCCAGCAGCCAGTTTGCGGGGTACACCGGGGAGCTGTTTTTT
>18|TRBJ2-3|many|TRBV28|TRBD2
CASSSAPAGGPLYAGQYF
TGTGCCAGCAGTTCCGCGCCAGCGGGAGGCCCGCTCTATGCGGGGCAGTATTTT
>13|TRBJ1-2|few|TRBV6-6|NA
CASSYSGKDGYTF
TGTGCCAGCAGTTACTCGGGGAAGGATGGCTACACCTTC
>16|TRBJ2-2|many|TRBV7-2|NA
CASSPMNRVNTGELFF
TGTGCCAGCAGCCCCATGAACAGGGTGAACACCGGGGAGCTGTTTTTT
>12|TRBJ1-1|many|TRBV20-1|NA
CSARKTGTEAFF
TGCAGTGCTAGGAAAACAGGCACTGAAGCTTTCTTT
>15|TRBJ2-5|many|TRBV11-3|NA
CASSLGQGAQETQYF
TGTGCCAGCAGCTTAGGGCAGGGAGCCCAAGAGACCCAGTACTTC
>13|TRBJ1-6|NA|TRBV20-1|NA
CSARTDYNSPLHF
TGCAGTGCGCGGACGGATTATAATTCACCCCTCCACTTT
>13|TRBJ2-7|many|TRBV11-1|NA
CASSLYPEDEQYF
TGTGCCAGCAGCTTATATCCAGAGGACGAGCAGTACTTC
>17|TRBJ2-3|NA|TRBV27|NA
CASSDPKGYIGTDTQYF
TGTGCCAGCAGTGATCCCAAAGGATATATTGGCACAGATACGCAGTATTTT
>14|TRBJ1-2|many|TRBV11-2|NA
CASSPSRGRDGYTF
TGTGCCAGCAGCCCCTCCCGAGGGAGGGATGGCTACACCTTC
>16|TRBJ1-1|many|TRBV7-2|NA
CASSRDGPRRNTEAFF
TGTGCCAGCAGCCGAGACGGCCCTCGGCGGAACACTGAAGCTTTCTTT
>14|TRBJ2-7|many|TRBV2|NA
CASRGIGTVASGYF
TGTGCCAGCAGAGGAATTGGGACGGTGGCTTCAGGGTACTTC
>15|TRBJ1-1|many|TRBV7-9|TRBD1
CASSLASGGNTEAFF
TGTGCCAGCAGCTTAGCGTCAGGGGGGAACACTGAAGCTTTCTTT
>15|TRBJ2-6|NA|TRBV6-1|NA
CASSSGASGANVLTF
TGTGCCAGCAGTTCAGGTGCCTCTGGGGCCAACGTCCTGACTTTC
>15|TRBJ2-2|NA|TRBV7-2|TRBD1
CASSLEQGARGELFF
TGTGCCAGCAGCTTAGAACAGGGGGCGCGGGGGGAGCTGTTTTTT
>13|TRBJ2-7|few|TRBV5-1|NA
CASTKGEPYEQYF
TGCGCCAGCACCAAGGGGGAACCCTACGAGCAGTACTTC
>15|TRBJ2-3|NA|TRBV15|TRBD2
CATGSSGANTDTQYF
TGTGCCACCGGTTCTAGCGGGGCGAACACAGATACGCAGTATTTT
>15|TRBJ2-7|many|TRBV6-1|NA
CASSEGLASGYEQYF
TGTGCCAGCAGTGAGGGGCTAGCGAGTGGGTACGAGCAGTACTTC
>15|TRBJ2-5|many|TRBV6-1|TRBD1
CASSPTGQGLETQYF
TGTGCCAGCAGTCCCACCGGACAGGGTTTAGAGACCCAGTACTTC
>15|TRBJ1-1|many|TRBV7-2|TRBD1
CASSLAQGARTEAFF
TGTGCCAGCAGCTTAGCGCAGGGGGCGCGAACTGAAGCTTTCTTT